These T cell receptor beta chains were read from a single sample in a study of cytomegalovirus exposure and HLA in healthy donors. Produced via immunoSEQ multiplex PCR; TCRdb's table is partial and in-frame only. The top ten clones hold 2.4% of a sample with about 190,000 clones, approximately 80% of them seen once. The source material was PBMCs. The receptors come from a male donor in good health and CMV-seronegative. The CDR3 runs from the conserved cysteine through the conserved F or W. The D gene is left open where the match is weak. Size tells how often a clone was seen (once, few, many) or the class of an expanded clone, and some rows leave it out.

V gene	D gene	J gene	clone size	CDR3 DNA	CDR3 protein
TRBV7-8	-	TRBJ1-2	-	TGTGCCAGCAGCTTAGCCGGAGAGGGCGACCATGGCTACCCCTTC	CASSLAGEGDHGYPF
TRBV7-3	TRBD2	TRBJ2-3	-	TGTGCCAGCAGCTCGGGACTAGGGGCGGGCACAGATACGCAGTATTTT	CASSSGLGAGTDTQYF
TRBV18	TRBD1	TRBJ2-3	-	TGTGCCAGCTGTGCCTCATTGACAGGGGCAGATACGCAGTATTTT	CASCASLTGADTQYF
TRBV10-3	TRBD1	TRBJ2-7	-	TGTGCCATCAATAAAACGAACGGGACAGGGTCCCCCTACGAGCAGTACTTC	CAINKTNGTGSPYEQYF
TRBV6-5	-	TRBJ2-1	-	TGTGCCAGCAGCCCGATCCAGGGGTCCTACAATGAGCAGTTCTTC	CASSPIQGSYNEQFF
TRBV7-9	TRBD1	TRBJ2-7	-	TGTGCCACCGAGGACAGGGGGGTTTCCTACGAGCAGTACTTC	CATEDRGVSYEQYF
TRBV15	TRBD2	TRBJ2-7	-	TGTGCCACCACCCAGGTTCGTCGGGAGGGCCACTCTTCGTACTACGAGCAGTACTTC	CATTQVRREGHSSYYEQYF
TRBV7-7	TRBD2	TRBJ2-2	-	TGTGCCAGCAGTTTAAACCGGGGGGGTGATACCGGGGAGCTGTTTTTT	CASSLNRGGDTGELFF
TRBV7-9	TRBD1	TRBJ2-2	few	TGTGCCAGCAGACCGTCCGGGACAGGGGTCATCGGGGAGCTGTTTTTT	CASRPSGTGVIGELFF
TRBV7-3	TRBD1	TRBJ2-7	-	TGTGCCAGCAGCCGTAATCCACCGGGACAGGGAGCTACGAGGCAGTACTTC	CASSRNPPGQGATRQYF
TRBV29-1	-	TRBJ1-1	-	TGCAGCGCTATGACTGGTAAGAACACTGAAGCTTTCTTT	CSAMTGKNTEAFF
TRBV25-1	-	TRBJ1-1	few	TGTGCCAGCAGTGATCCGGGACTGGGGAACACTGAAGCTTTCTTT	CASSDPGLGNTEAFF
TRBV5-1	TRBD1	TRBJ1-5	-	TGCGCCAGCAGCTTGGGGCCAGGGGGCGGCAATCAGCCCCAGCATTTT	CASSLGPGGGNQPQHF
TRBV4-1	TRBD1	TRBJ1-4	-	TGCGCCAGCAGCCGGGGACAGGGGGCTTCTAATGAAAAACTGTTTTTT	CASSRGQGASNEKLFF
TRBV6-6	-	TRBJ2-5	once	TGTGCCAGCAGTTACCAGGGGGAGACCCAGTACTTC	CASSYQGETQYF
TRBV7-2	TRBD1	TRBJ2-1	-	TGTGCCAGCAGCTTAGGGGACAGGGTTGAGCAGTTCTTC	CASSLGDRVEQFF
TRBV6-1	-	TRBJ2-6	few	TGTGCCAGCAGTGTGGACAGAACTGGGGCCAACGTCCTGACTTTC	CASSVDRTGANVLTF
TRBV4-1	-	TRBJ1-2	-	TGCGCCAGCAGCCAAGACACAGTTTTCTATGGCTACCCCTTC	CASSQDTVFYGYPF
TRBV19	TRBD1	TRBJ2-7	-	TGTGCCAGTAGTACCTTTGCCGGGACAGGGGGCTACGAGCAGTACTTC	CASSTFAGTGGYEQYF
TRBV2	-	TRBJ1-2	-	TGTGCCAGCAGTGGTACGACAGGCTACTATGGCTACACCTTC	CASSGTTGYYGYTF
TRBV7-9	-	TRBJ2-1	-	TGTTCCAGCAGCTTATCCCTCAATGAGCAGTTCTTC	CSSSLSLNEQFF
TRBV6-1	-	TRBJ1-5	-	TGTGCCAGTGTCGGACAGTTCGGCCAGCCCCAGCATTTT	CASVGQFGQPQHF
TRBV5-4	-	TRBJ2-1	-	TGTGCCAGCAGCTTGGGACAGAGCTCCTACAATGAGCAGTTCTTC	CASSLGQSSYNEQFF
TRBV5-6	TRBD1	TRBJ2-7	-	TGTGCCAGCAGCTTGGGGACAGGTGGAGAGCAGTACTTC	CASSLGTGGEQYF
TRBV28	-	TRBJ2-7	-	TGTGCCAGCAGTAGAAGACAGGCACTCTACGAGCAGTACTTC	CASSRRQALYEQYF
TRBV9	-	TRBJ2-1	-	TGTGCCAGCAGCGTAACGGGAGCCCACAATGAGCAGTTCTTC	CASSVTGAHNEQFF
TRBV6-6	-	TRBJ2-1	-	TGTGCCAGCAGTCCCGGGACACTCTACAATGAGCAGTTCTTC	CASSPGTLYNEQFF
TRBV25-1	TRBD1	TRBJ1-2	-	TGTGCCTCCCAGGACAGGGGGCAACATGGCTACACCTTC	CASQDRGQHGYTF
TRBV4-1	-	TRBJ1-4	few	TGCGCCAGCAGCCCGGGCCCGAGGGATGAAAAACTGTTTTTT	CASSPGPRDEKLFF
TRBV5-1	TRBD1	TRBJ2-5	once	TGCGCCAGCAGCAGGACAGGGGGCGCAGGGGAGACCCAGTACTTC	CASSRTGGAGETQYF
TRBV7-9	TRBD2	TRBJ2-1	few	TGTGCCAGCAGCGGTAGCGGGAGCTCCTACAATGAGCAGTTCTTC	CASSGSGSSYNEQFF
TRBV19	TRBD1	TRBJ1-1	-	TGTGCCAGTCTTAAGGGGGACAGGGGGCGTTGGACTGAAGCTTTCTTT	CASLKGDRGRWTEAFF
TRBV27	-	TRBJ2-3	-	TGTGCCAGCAGTTTCGTAGCGAGAGGGGATACGCAGTATTTT	CASSFVARGDTQYF
TRBV6-5	TRBD2	TRBJ2-7	-	TGTGCCAGCAGTCCCGCCGGGAGGAACTACGAGCAGTACTTC	CASSPAGRNYEQYF
TRBV5-1	-	TRBJ2-2	-	TGCGCCAGCAGAGGGTTAGCGGAGAACACCGGGGAGCTGTTTTTT	CASRGLAENTGELFF
TRBV9	-	TRBJ2-2	-	TGTGCCAGCACTCGGGGACACCAAACGAACACCGGGGAGCTGTTTTTT	CASTRGHQTNTGELFF
TRBV11-3	-	TRBJ1-1	-	TGTGCCAGCAGCTTACACGGGGGGGTCACTGAAGCTTTCTTT	CASSLHGGVTEAFF
TRBV2	TRBD1	TRBJ1-2	-	TGTGCCAGCAGTGAGGACAGGGGGTACTATGGCTACACCTTC	CASSEDRGYYGYTF
TRBV7-8	-	TRBJ1-2	-	TGTGCCAGCAGCTTAGAATCAGGGTATGGGGACTATGGCTACACCTTC	CASSLESGYGDYGYTF
TRBV4-1	-	TRBJ1-6	-	TGCGCCAGCAGCCAAGATGGCACAGAGTATAATTCACCCCTCCACTTT	CASSQDGTEYNSPLHF
TRBV7-3	TRBD2	TRBJ2-2	-	TGTGCCAGCAGCTTAGGGACTACCACCGGGGAGCTGTTTTTT	CASSLGTTTGELFF
TRBV4-1	-	TRBJ1-5	many	TGCGCCAGCAGCCAAGATCCGAACAGCGGGCAGCCCCAGCATTTT	CASSQDPNSGQPQHF
TRBV4-2	-	TRBJ2-5	-	TGTGCCAGCAGCCAAGGTTCTGGGCAGGGTGAGACCCAGTACTTC	CASSQGSGQGETQYF